This entry lists 14 T cell receptor beta chains sequenced from one sample in a study of T cell clones after liver transplantation. Assay: immunoSEQ multiplex PCR; the TCRdb copy retains only in-frame clones and omits some. Of about 70,000 clones in the sample, approximately 80% are singletons; the top ten hold about 0.79%. The source was CD4+ T cells from blood, collected 12 months after liver transplant. Source of these receptors: a human patient who received a liver transplant. Some T cells may have come from the graft donor.

V and J are TRBV6-6 and TRBJ2-7, with 8 bases identical to TRBD1. V gave up 4 bases and J gave up 5 bases; unmatched junction bases: 10. This CDR3 is built from 15 residues. Germline V lookup: CDR1 MNHNY, CDR2 SVGAGI (reference sequence). CDR3: CASSSAGTGSHEQYF. Here the CDR3 DNA reads TGTGCCAGCAGTTCCGCCGGGACAGGATCGCACGAGCAGTACTTC.

The chain employs TRBV27 and TRBJ2-7; D gene unclear. Germline V gene data show CDR1 as MNHEY and CDR2 as SMNVEV (reference sequence). Deletions cut 0 bases from V and 2 bases from J, with 14 bases between. The CDR3 contains 16 residues. CDR3 residues: CASSLSIGARTYEQYF. In DNA, the CDR3 is TGTGCCAGCAGTTTATCGATCGGAGCCCGGACCTACGAGCAGTACTTC.

V and J are TRBV2 and TRBJ1-5, with 9 positions matching TRBD1. The CDR3 has 16 amino acids. V was clipped by 6 bases and J by 1 base; unmatched bases: 7. From germline, CDR1 is SNHLY and CDR2 FYNNEI. CDR3 sequence: CASRAGQGISNQPQHF. The CDR3 region has the DNA TGTGCCAGCAGGGCAGGACAGGGGATAAGCAATCAGCCCCAGCATTTT.

The V and J genes are TRBV19 and TRBJ2-3, with 11 positions matching TRBD2. The CDR3 is made up of 15 amino acids. The V segment lost 4 bases and the J segment 2 bases; nucleotides outside the gene matches: 2. The germline V gene has CDR1 LNHDA and CDR2 SQIVND (reference sequence). The CDR3 bases are TGTGCCAGTAGTACGACTAGCGGGGACACAGATACGCAGTATTTT. Protein: CASSTTSGDTDTQYF.

This chain joins TRBV2 and TRBJ2-3, with 8 bases aligning to TRBD2. V trimming: 0 bases; J trimming: 1 base; junction bases outside the gene matches: 3. This CDR3 region has 16 residues. The V gene's germline CDR1 is SNHLY and CDR2 FYNNEI. CDR3 bases: TGTGCCAGCAGTGAAGCGGGGGGACTAGGCACAGATACGCAGTATTTT. This encodes CASSEAGGLGTDTQYF.

V is TRBV7-9 and J is TRBJ2-2; D unresolved. With 4 bases removed from V and 9 bases from J, the gap between germline ends came to 18 bases. The CDR3 runs to 15 residues. Germline CDR1 reads SEHNR; CDR2 reads FQNEAQ (reference sequence). CDR3 protein: CASSSRSTERWELFF. The CDR3 region has the DNA TGTGCCAGCAGCTCTCGTAGTACCGAGAGATGGGAGCTGTTTTTT.

This chain connects TRBV6-4 to TRBJ1-1; D remains unclear. V was trimmed by 8 bases and J by 8 bases, leaving 21 bases between them. The CDR3 is 14 residues long. The germline gives CDR1 MRHNA, CDR2 SNTAGT. The CDR3 is CASRPNPGFGEAFF. The CDR3 DNA is TGTGCCAGCCGCCCCAACCCGGGATTCGGGGAAGCTTTCTTT.

The chain has TRBV15 and TRBJ1-1; no clear D. Germline V gene lookup returns CDR1 LNHNV and CDR2 YYDKDF (reference sequence). CDR3 length: 15 residues. Trimming removed 0 bases from V and 1 base from J, with 9 bases in between. The CDR3 DNA reads TGTGCCACCAGCAGAGATGGGAAACCGAACACTGAAGCTTTCTTT. This gives the protein CATSRDGKPNTEAFF.

J is TRBJ2-7 and V is TRBV28; D not certain. From germline, CDR1 is MDHEN and CDR2 SYDVKM. V was cut by 7 bases and J by 3 bases, with 7 bases left in between. This CDR3 contains 11 residues. The CDR3 loop is CASNRDYEQYF. CDR3 coding DNA: TGTGCCAGCAACCGAGACTACGAGCAGTACTTC.

The chain uses TRBV7-2 and TRBJ2-7; 14 nucleotides line up with TRBD2. J lost 7 bases, V lost 5 bases, and 4 bases had no gene match. The CDR3 loop spans 14 amino acids. In germline, CDR1 is SGHTA, CDR2 FQGNSA. The CDR3 DNA follows: TGTGCCAGCAGCCCGGGACTAGCGGGAGTTGAGCAGTACTTC. This encodes CASSPGLAGVEQYF. The complete variable domain, with remaining parts taken from reference TRBV7-2 and TRBJ2-7, reads GAGVSQSPSNKVTEKGKDVELRCDPISGHTALYWYRQSLGQGLEFLIYFQGNSAPDKSGLPSDRFSAERTGGSVSTLTIQRTQQEDSAVYLCASSPGLAGVEQYFGPGTRLTVT.

This rearrangement joins TRBV27 to TRBJ2-1, with a possible D match to TRBD2 (6 bases). Trimming took off 3 bases at V and 3 bases at J, with 15 bases between the two ends. Germline assignment: CDR1 MNHEY and CDR2 SMNVEV (reference sequence). The CDR3 consists of 16 residues. CDR3 amino acids: CASSFPGRGSYNEQFF. In nucleotides, the CDR3 is TGTGCCAGCAGTTTTCCCGGTCGGGGGAGCTACAATGAGCAGTTCTTC.

The chain combines TRBV28 with TRBJ1-2; D possibly corresponds to TRBD1 (5 bases). The CDR3 totals 15 residues. V was clipped by 1 base and J by 3 bases, with 12 bases between them. Germline loops: CDR1 MDHEN, CDR2 SYDVKM. The CDR3 loop is CASSLFGGIDYGYTF. In DNA form, the CDR3 reads TGTGCCAGCAGTTTATTTGGGGGGATTGACTATGGCTACACCTTC.

This clone showed up just once. This sequence joins TRBV11-1 and TRBJ2-3; 8 positions agree with TRBD2. The CDR3 contains 15 residues. Trimming at V came to 6 bases and at J to 1 base, leaving 6 bases not matched to a gene. The V gene's germline CDR1 is SGHAT and CDR2 FQDESV (reference sequence). CDR3 sequence (DNA): TGTGCCAGCAGATCCTTAGCGGGACGCACAGATACGCAGTATTTT. Its translation is CASRSLAGRTDTQYF.

This sequence joins TRBV11-2 and TRBJ2-3; 12 bases line up with TRBD2. The CDR3 consists of 17 residues. The junction had 14 bases not matched to a gene; V was cut back by 5 bases and J by 8 bases. Germline CDR1 SGHAT, CDR2 FQNNGV. CDR3 sequence reads: CASSGRLAGEVIGTQYF. The CDR3 nucleotides read TGTGCCAGCAGCGGACGACTAGCGGGGGAGGTAATAGGTACGCAGTATTTT.